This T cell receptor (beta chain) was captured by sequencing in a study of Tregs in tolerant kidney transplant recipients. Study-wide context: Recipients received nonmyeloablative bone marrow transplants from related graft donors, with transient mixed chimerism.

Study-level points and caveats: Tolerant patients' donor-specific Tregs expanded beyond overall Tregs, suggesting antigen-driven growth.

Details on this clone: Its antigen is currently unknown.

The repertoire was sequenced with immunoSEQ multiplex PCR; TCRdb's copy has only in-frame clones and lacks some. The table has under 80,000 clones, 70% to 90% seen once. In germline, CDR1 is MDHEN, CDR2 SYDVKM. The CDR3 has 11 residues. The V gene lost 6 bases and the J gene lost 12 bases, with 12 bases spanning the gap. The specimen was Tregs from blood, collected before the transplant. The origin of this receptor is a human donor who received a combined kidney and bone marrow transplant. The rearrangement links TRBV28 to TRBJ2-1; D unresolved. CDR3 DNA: TGTGCCAGCAGCGTCCTCGCACGGCAGTTCTTC. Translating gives CASSVLARQFF. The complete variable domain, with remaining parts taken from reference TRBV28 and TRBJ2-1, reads DVKVTQSSRYLVKRTGEKVFLECVQDMDHENMFWYRQDPGLGLRLIYFSYDVKMKEKGDIPEGYSVSREKKERFSLILESASTNQTSMYLCASSVLARQFFGPGTRLTVL.